This T cell receptor beta chain was recovered during a study of blood T cell repertoires in COVID-19. As for the study in general: T cells, B-cell-depleted T cells, or PBMCs supplied cDNA or gDNA.

Under the authors' procedure: Quantification of nucleated cells was approximated via reference gene primer amplification. Method: immunoSEQ multiplex PCR; TCRdb's copy keeps in-frame clones and lacks some. Clonal size and the V and J genes are those of that table, whereas D and trimming came from the DNA. This sample carries over 120,000 clones, roughly 76% of them seen once, and the ten largest clones take roughly 9%. Trimming shortened V by 4 bases and J by 6 bases, and 16 bases separated the two germline ends. The CDR3 is 15 residues long. Per the germline V gene, CDR1 is SGHRS and CDR2 is YFSETQ.

This chain links TRBV5-1 with TRBJ1-4; weak D call: TRBD1 (6 bases). The sample consisted of peripheral blood. The receptor's source is a woman between 50 and 59 years old with active or convalescent COVID-19. The CDR3 DNA sequence: TGCGCCAGCAGCGATCCACAGGGAACAGATGAAAAACTGTTTTTT. It specifies CASSDPQGTDEKLFF.